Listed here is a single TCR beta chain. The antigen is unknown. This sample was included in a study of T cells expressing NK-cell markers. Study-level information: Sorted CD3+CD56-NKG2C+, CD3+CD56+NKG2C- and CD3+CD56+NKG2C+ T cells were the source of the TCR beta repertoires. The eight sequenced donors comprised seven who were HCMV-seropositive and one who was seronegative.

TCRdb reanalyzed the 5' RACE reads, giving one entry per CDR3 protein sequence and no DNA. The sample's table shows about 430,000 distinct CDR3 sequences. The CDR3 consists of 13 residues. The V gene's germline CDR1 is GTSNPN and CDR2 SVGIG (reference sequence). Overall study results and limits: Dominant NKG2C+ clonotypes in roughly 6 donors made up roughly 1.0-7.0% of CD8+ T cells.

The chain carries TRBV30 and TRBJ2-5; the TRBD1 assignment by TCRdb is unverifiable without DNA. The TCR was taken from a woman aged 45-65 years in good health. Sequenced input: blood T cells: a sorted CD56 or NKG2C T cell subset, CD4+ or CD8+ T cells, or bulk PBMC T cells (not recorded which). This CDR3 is CAWSVWGQETQYF.